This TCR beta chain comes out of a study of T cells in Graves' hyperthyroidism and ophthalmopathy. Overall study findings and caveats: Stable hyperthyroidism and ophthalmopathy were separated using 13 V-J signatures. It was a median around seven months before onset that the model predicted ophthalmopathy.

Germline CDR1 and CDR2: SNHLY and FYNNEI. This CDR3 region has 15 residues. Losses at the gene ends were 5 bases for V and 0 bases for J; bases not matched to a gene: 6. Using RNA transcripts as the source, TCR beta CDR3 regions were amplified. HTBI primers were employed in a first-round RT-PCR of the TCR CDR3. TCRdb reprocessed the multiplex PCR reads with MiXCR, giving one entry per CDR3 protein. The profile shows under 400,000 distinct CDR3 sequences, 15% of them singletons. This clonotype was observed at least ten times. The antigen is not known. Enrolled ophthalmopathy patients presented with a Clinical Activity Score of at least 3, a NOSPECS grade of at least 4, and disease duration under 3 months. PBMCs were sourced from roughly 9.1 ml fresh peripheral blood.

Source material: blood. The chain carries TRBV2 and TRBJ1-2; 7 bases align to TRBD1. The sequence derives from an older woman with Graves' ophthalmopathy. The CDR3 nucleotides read TGTGCCAGCAGTTCCGGACAGGCAGCTAACTATGGCTACACCTTC. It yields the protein CASSSGQAANYGYTF.